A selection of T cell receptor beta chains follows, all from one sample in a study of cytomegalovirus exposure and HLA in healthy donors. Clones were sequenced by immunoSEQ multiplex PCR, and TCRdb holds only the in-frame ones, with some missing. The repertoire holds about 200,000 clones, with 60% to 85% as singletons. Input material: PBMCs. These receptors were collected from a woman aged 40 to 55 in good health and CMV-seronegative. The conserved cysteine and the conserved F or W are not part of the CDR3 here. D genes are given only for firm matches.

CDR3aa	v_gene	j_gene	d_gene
ASTRGQNTEAF	TRBV14	TRBJ1-1	-
AISEQTGGPYGYT	TRBV10-3	TRBJ1-2	TRBD1
ASRGQESNQPQH	TRBV27	TRBJ1-5	TRBD1
ASSFIGGTGELF	TRBV27	TRBJ2-2	-
ASREDVQINEQF	TRBV5-1	TRBJ2-1	-
ASSLAGQGGGYT	TRBV5-8	TRBJ1-2	TRBD1
ASSQSRLTGGENIQY	TRBV23-1	TRBJ2-4	TRBD1
ASSFDRGSNQPQH	TRBV11-3	TRBJ1-5	TRBD1
ASSFTGQRTDTQY	TRBV7-9	TRBJ2-3	TRBD1
ASRAGTELYGYT	TRBV6-1	TRBJ1-2	TRBD1
ASSAREGQPQH	TRBV6-1	TRBJ1-5	-
ASSQTIRGGRDTQY	TRBV7-2	TRBJ2-3	-
ASSSGHPSEAF	TRBV5-1	TRBJ1-1	-
ASSGTTSGSTGELF	TRBV7-6	TRBJ2-2	TRBD2
ASSLSGAIPYNEQF	TRBV5-4	TRBJ2-1	-
ASSVRGGGGEQY	TRBV9	-	-
ASLGTDTEAF	TRBV5-6	TRBJ1-1	TRBD1
SSSPQGGGYGYT	TRBV7-9	TRBJ1-2	TRBD1
ASSPRDRVNQPQH	TRBV6-5	TRBJ1-5	TRBD1
ATSSATGVPRPEAF	TRBV15	TRBJ1-1	TRBD1
ATSRDLAGTGGTGELF	TRBV15	TRBJ2-2	TRBD1
ASSVPPTSGSTDTQY	TRBV9	TRBJ2-3	TRBD2
ASSPGTGGYEQY	TRBV5-1	TRBJ2-7	TRBD1
ASSPLATSGRAGEQF	TRBV18	TRBJ2-1	TRBD2
ASSPPSRQGLAAF	TRBV4-3	TRBJ1-1	TRBD1
ASSWTTGGIAGELF	TRBV19	TRBJ2-2	TRBD1
ASSHGQNYNEQF	TRBV4-3	TRBJ2-1	-
ASSVSPTDTQY	TRBV9	TRBJ2-3	-
AISEPTSGRRNEQF	TRBV10-3	TRBJ2-1	TRBD2